The 28 T cell receptor beta chains reported below all come from one sample, sequenced in a study of monozygotic twins with cystic fibrosis. TCRdb keeps only in-frame clones here, not all; method: immunoSEQ multiplex PCR. The repertoire holds approximately 34,000 clones, with 84% as singletons. The specimen sequenced was blood. These receptors came from a girl aged 2 to 9 with cystic fibrosis.

The J gene is TRBJ2-7, the V gene TRBV5-1; 15 nucleotides align to TRBD2. V lost 4 bases to trimming and J lost 0 bases; unmatched junction nucleotides: 5. Germline loops: CDR1 SGHRS, CDR2 YFSETQ. CDR3 length: 17 amino acids. CDR3 amino acids: CASSGWTSGGDSYEQYF. CDR3 bases: TGCGCCAGCAGCGGTTGGACTAGCGGGGGGGACTCCTACGAGCAGTACTTC.

The genes are TRBV7-2 and TRBJ1-6; unclear D gene. CDR1 SGHTA and CDR2 FQGNSA come from the germline V gene. This CDR3 region has 18 residues. The V and J ends lost 5 bases and 3 bases respectively, with 20 bases between them. CDR3 region: CASSLDPPDGFYNSPLHF. The CDR3 DNA follows: TGTGCCAGCAGCCTAGACCCTCCGGACGGATTCTATAATTCACCCCTCCACTTT.

The chain uses TRBV5-1 and TRBJ2-7, with no clear D. Trimming stripped 4 bases from V and 2 bases from J, with 13 bases between. This CDR3 has 14 amino acids. The V gene's germline CDR1 is SGHRS and CDR2 YFSETQ. The DNA of the CDR3 is TGCGCCAGCAGCCACCCGGACCTAACCTACGAGCAGTACTTC. It encodes CASSHPDLTYEQYF.

The count of this clone is one. This sequence joins TRBV6-7 and TRBJ1-4; 9 nucleotides match TRBD1. TRBV6-7 is designated an ORF whose function remains uncertain. Trimming at V came to 0 bases and at J to 5 bases, leaving 4 bases not matched to a gene. The length of the CDR3 is 16 residues. CDR3 region: CASSYSSDRGNEKLFF. In DNA form, the CDR3 reads TGTGCCAGCAGTTACTCGAGCGACAGGGGGAATGAAAAACTGTTTTTT.

The V gene is TRBV19, the J gene TRBJ1-2; D call uncertain. V gave up 1 base and J gave up 0 bases, with 9 bases separating them. The CDR3 is made up of 15 amino acids. The germline V gene encodes CDR1 LNHDA and CDR2 SQIVND (reference sequence). The CDR3 nucleotides read TGTGCCAGTAGTATAGGATCCTTGGCTAACTATGGCTACACCTTC. It specifies CASSIGSLANYGYTF.

This chain uses TRBV2 with TRBJ1-1; TRBD1 is a possible D gene (5 bases). V was pared by 5 bases and J by 1 base, with 14 bases between. The CDR3 runs to 15 residues. Looked up from germline, CDR1 is SNHLY and CDR2 is FYNNEI. CDR3 nucleotides: TGTGCCAGCAGTCTCATCGTAGGGGAGAACACTGAAGCTTTCTTT. This translates into CASSLIVGENTEAFF.

The V and J genes are TRBV13 and TRBJ1-6; D remains ambiguous. Between the trimmed V and J ends, which lost 6 bases and 6 bases, there was a span of 6 bases. Germline V CDR1 and CDR2: PRHDT, FYEKMQ (reference sequence). The CDR3 length is 12 residues. CDR3 coding DNA: TGTGCCAGCAGGAGCGGTAATTCACCCCTCCACTTT. It encodes CASRSGNSPLHF.

This rearrangement joins TRBV11-2 to TRBJ2-7; 7 bases line up with TRBD1. The junction had 9 bases not matched to a gene; V was cut back by 5 bases and J by 2 bases. The germline gives CDR1 SGHAT, CDR2 FQNNGV. The CDR3 is 15 residues long. DNA for the CDR3: TGTGCCAGCAGCCCCGGACAGGTAGTAGCCTACGAGCAGTACTTC. Protein: CASSPGQVVAYEQYF.

V usage is TRBV5-1 and J usage is TRBJ2-1; D remains unclear. Germline V lookup: CDR1 SGHRS, CDR2 YFSETQ. V was clipped by 1 base and J by 6 bases, with 8 bases between them. The length of the CDR3 is 13 residues. The CDR3 region is CASSLIQANEQFF. CDR3 nucleotides: TGCGCCAGCAGCTTGATCCAGGCCAATGAGCAGTTCTTC.

The chain's CDR3 is CASSPPYSQETQYF. The CDR3 DNA follows: TGTGCCAGCTCACCACCGTACAGCCAAGAGACCCAGTACTTC. The rearrangement joins TRBV18 to TRBJ2-5; D is unclear. Trimming pared 0 bases from V and 1 base from J, leaving 6 bases between. The CDR3 is made up of 14 amino acids. The germline CDR1 and CDR2 sequences are KGHSH and LQKENI.

This clone came up once. The CDR3: CASSLAGVAGAGSPLHF. Written as DNA, the CDR3 is TGCGCCAGCAGCTTGGCCGGTGTCGCAGGGGCTGGGTCACCCCTCCACTTT. The chain combines TRBV5-1 with TRBJ1-6; D possibly corresponds to TRBD1 (6 bases). This CDR3 contains 17 residues. Looked up from germline, CDR1 is SGHRS and CDR2 is YFSETQ. V was pared by 0 bases and J by 10 bases, with 20 bases between.

This clone was counted between two and nine times. This rearrangement joins TRBV7-2 to TRBJ1-6; 7 bases agree with TRBD1. Germline V lookup: CDR1 SGHTA, CDR2 FQGNSA. With 1 base clipped from V and 5 bases from J, the junction kept 5 bases outside the gene matches. The CDR3 loop spans 16 amino acids. The chain's CDR3 is CASSLGGTVNNSPLHF. CDR3 coding DNA: TGTGCCAGCAGCTTAGGGGGGACAGTTAATAATTCACCCCTCCACTTT. Supplemented by reference TRBV7-2 and TRBJ1-6, the full variable domain reads GAGVSQSPSNKVTEKGKDVELRCDPISGHTALYWYRQSLGQGLEFLIYFQGNSAPDKSGLPSDRFSAERTGGSVSTLTIQRTQQEDSAVYLCASSLGGTVNNSPLHFGNGTRLTVT.

By sample share, this clone is medium-sized (0.01 to 0.1%). The chain employs TRBV7-3 and TRBJ2-2; maybe TRBD2 (6 bases). CDR1 SGHTA and CDR2 FQGTGA come from the germline V gene. The CDR3 is 14 residues long. The V and J ends lost 1 base and 4 bases respectively, with 7 bases between them. The CDR3 DNA is TGTGCCAGCAGCTTAATGGGGGGCACCGGGGAGCTGTTTTTT. Residues: CASSLMGGTGELFF.

The chain uses TRBV29-1 and TRBJ1-4; D not certain. Trimming took 4 bases from V and 0 from J, leaving 6 bases between them. CDR1 SQVTM and CDR2 ANQGSEA come from the germline V gene. The CDR3 length is 13 residues. DNA for the CDR3: TGCAGCGTTGTCGTCGCAACTAATGAAAAACTGTTTTTT. It is translated as CSVVVATNEKLFF.

This sequence joins TRBV6-5 and TRBJ2-2; no reliable D call. The CDR3 is made up of 12 amino acids. The V gene lost 2 bases and the J gene lost 4 bases, with 2 bases spanning the gap. Germline-derived CDR1 and CDR2 are MNHEY and SVGAGI. In DNA, the CDR3 is TGTGCCAGCAGTTACGGCACCGGGGAGCTGTTTTTT. Protein sequence: CASSYGTGELFF.

The CDR3 coding sequence is TGTGCCAGCAGCCCCCGACAGGTCTTCGACACTGAAGCTTTCTTT. Protein sequence: CASSPRQVFDTEAFF. The J gene is TRBJ1-1, the V gene TRBV9; D is possibly TRBD1 (6 bases). The germline V and J ends were trimmed by 4 bases and 3 bases, with 16 bases remaining between them. The CDR3 is made up of 15 amino acids. Germline assignment: CDR1 SGDLS and CDR2 YYNGEE.

The V call is TRBV5-1, the J call TRBJ2-3; D possibly corresponds to TRBD2 (6 bases). Deletions cut 2 bases from V and 3 bases from J, with 13 bases between. Looked up from germline, CDR1 is SGHRS and CDR2 is YFSETQ. This CDR3 is 15 amino acids long. CDR3 DNA: TGCGCCAGCAGCTTAGTTAGCGGTCAAACAGATACGCAGTATTTT. Protein product: CASSLVSGQTDTQYF.

This rearrangement joins TRBV18 to TRBJ2-1; 9 positions match TRBD1. The length of the CDR3 is 15 residues. Germline V gene sequence: CDR1 KGHSH, CDR2 LQKENI. Losses at the gene ends were 1 base for V and 10 bases for J; bases not matched to a gene: 8. Here the CDR3 reads CASSPRTGGRGEQFF. DNA for the CDR3: TGTGCCAGCTCACCACGCACAGGGGGCCGGGGGGAGCAGTTCTTC. Full variable domain (outside the CDR3, taken from reference TRBV18 and TRBJ2-1): NAGVMQNPRHLVRRRGQEARLRCSPMKGHSHVYWYRQLPEEGLKFMVYLQKENIIDESGMPKERFSAEFPKEGPSILRIQQVVRGDSAAYFCASSPRTGGRGEQFFGPGTRLTVL.

V usage is TRBV7-9 and J usage is TRBJ1-5; D perhaps matches TRBD1 (6 bases). The V end lost 5 bases, the J end lost 5 bases, and 16 bases lay between the germline ends. The CDR3 is made up of 15 amino acids. Per the germline V gene, CDR1 is SEHNR and CDR2 is FQNEAQ (reference sequence). In nucleotides, the CDR3 is TGTGCCAGCAGCAGAGCGGGGGCGGGGGATCAGCCCCAGCATTTT. Its protein product is CASSRAGAGDQPQHF.

V gene TRBV5-1 combines with J gene TRBJ1-6, with a weak D call TRBD1 (6 bases). CDR3 length equals 17 residues. The ends were cut back, 0 bases at V and 6 bases at J, with 16 bases in the middle. Germline CDR1 is SGHRS and CDR2 is YFSETQ. The CDR3: CASSLGYREKRNSPLHF. The CDR3 DNA is TGCGCCAGCAGCTTGGGTTACAGGGAAAAACGTAATTCACCCCTCCACTTT. Drawing the rest from reference TRBV5-1 and TRBJ1-6, the complete variable domain is KAGVTQTPRYLIKTRGQQVTLSCSPISGHRSVSWYQQTPGQGLQFLFEYFSETQRNKGNFPGRFSGRQFSNSRSEMNVSTLELGDSALYLCASSLGYREKRNSPLHFGNGTRLTVT.

This clone was detected a few times. The V and J genes are TRBV9 and TRBJ2-7, with 8 bases matching TRBD1. The CDR3 consists of 15 residues. With 0 bases clipped from V and 0 bases from J, the junction kept 2 bases outside the gene matches. Looked up from germline, CDR1 is SGDLS and CDR2 is YYNGEE. In nucleotides, the CDR3 is TGTGCCAGCAGCGTAGGGGACAGGATCTCCTACGAGCAGTACTTC. As protein: CASSVGDRISYEQYF. The entire variable domain, with the rest obtained from reference TRBV9 and TRBJ2-7, is as follows: DSGVTQTPKHLITATGQRVTLRCSPRSGDLSVYWYQQSLDQGLQFLIQYYNGEERAKGNILERFSAQQFPDLHSELNLSSLELGDSALYFCASSVGDRISYEQYFGPGTRLTVT.

The chain is built from TRBV29-1 and TRBJ1-4; 12 nucleotides align to TRBD1. With V trimmed by 8 bases and J by 8 bases, 3 bases remained unmatched. This CDR3 contains 12 residues. From germline, CDR1 is SQVTM and CDR2 ANQGSEA. The CDR3 sequence: CSTGTGGEKLFF. CDR3 nucleotides: TGCAGCACCGGGACAGGGGGCGAAAAACTGTTTTTT.

This clone was detected only once. The chain employs TRBV19 and TRBJ2-5, with 7 positions matching TRBD1. The CDR3 loop spans 13 amino acids. V was pared by 4 bases and J by 5 bases, with 4 bases of the junction left unmatched. CDR1 and CDR2 from the germline V gene are LNHDA and SQIVND (reference sequence). CDR3 in DNA: TGTGCCAGTAGTACAGGGGGATTGGAGACCCAGTACTTC. This sequence encodes CASSTGGLETQYF.

The chain combines TRBV9 with TRBJ2-3; the D gene is possibly TRBD2 (7 bases). The germline CDR1 and CDR2 sequences are SGDLS and YYNGEE. V lost 4 bases and J lost 1, with 13 bases in between. The CDR3 has 15 residues. Here the CDR3 DNA reads TGTGCCAGCAGCTTAGGGGGGGCTCGCACAGATACGCAGTATTTT. Protein sequence: CASSLGGARTDTQYF.

This rearrangement joins TRBV4-1 to TRBJ2-4, with a weak D call TRBD2 (5 bases). Germline CDR1 reads MGHRA; CDR2 reads YSYEKL. The CDR3 has 15 residues. The germline V and J ends were trimmed by 2 bases and 1 base, with 9 bases remaining between them. The CDR3: CASSQRSGAKNIQYF. The CDR3 region has the DNA TGCGCCAGCAGCCAAAGGTCGGGGGCCAAAAACATTCAGTACTTC.

The chain recombines TRBV5-1 with TRBJ1-3; 7 bases map to TRBD1. The CDR3 sequence is 16 residues long. Per the germline V gene, CDR1 is SGHRS and CDR2 is YFSETQ. V lost 4 bases, J lost 2 bases, and 9 bases stayed unmatched. CDR3 sequence (DNA): TGCGCCAGCAGCCGCGGGACAGACGGGACTGGAAACACCATATATTTT. It specifies CASSRGTDGTGNTIYF.

This rearrangement joins TRBV28 to TRBJ1-2, with unresolved D. Germline CDR1 is MDHEN and CDR2 is SYDVKM. Trimming removed 6 bases from V and 8 bases from J, with 7 bases in between. The CDR3 extends over 10 amino acids. CDR3 nucleotides: TGTGCCAGCAGGGGCCGGGGCTACACCTTC. It specifies CASRGRGYTF.

This clone has a handful of counts. The rearrangement links TRBV30 to TRBJ1-4; D is uncertain. Germline V gene sequence: CDR1 GTSNPN, CDR2 SVGIG (reference sequence). The CDR3 consists of 14 residues. The V gene lost 2 bases and the J gene lost 12 bases, with 19 bases spanning the gap. The CDR3 nucleotides read TGTGCCTGGAGTTTCCGGGCCGCCTCGGTGGAACTGTTTTTT. Amino acids: CAWSFRAASVELFF.